The clone carrying this TCR beta chain showed up just a few times. The data were obtained in a study of blood T cell repertoires in COVID-19. Study at large: COVID-19 samples, acute and convalescent, were from the United States, Italy and Spain. Sample material is recorded as cDNA or gDNA derived from T cells, B-cell-depleted T cells, or PBMCs.

Original analysis: Reference gene primer amplification gave estimated nucleated cell counts. Sequencing was performed with immunoSEQ multiplex PCR; in TCRdb, only in-frame clones are kept and a portion is missing. V, J and clone size are taken as reported in that table, and D and trimming were inferred from the DNA itself. Here the sample spans under 250,000 clones, around 85% being singletons. The V and J ends lost 0 bases and 1 base respectively, with 12 bases between them. Germline CDR1 is LGHNA and CDR2 is YNFKEQ. This CDR3 comprises 16 residues. This sequence was found in a woman older than 75 with acute or convalescent COVID-19. The gene calls are TRBV4-2 and TRBJ1-2; possible D gene TRBD1, 5 bases. Source material: peripheral blood. The CDR3 DNA follows: TGTGCCAGCAGCCAAGACATTTGGGGACTTAACTATGGCTACACCTTC. Translating gives CASSQDIWGLNYGYTF.